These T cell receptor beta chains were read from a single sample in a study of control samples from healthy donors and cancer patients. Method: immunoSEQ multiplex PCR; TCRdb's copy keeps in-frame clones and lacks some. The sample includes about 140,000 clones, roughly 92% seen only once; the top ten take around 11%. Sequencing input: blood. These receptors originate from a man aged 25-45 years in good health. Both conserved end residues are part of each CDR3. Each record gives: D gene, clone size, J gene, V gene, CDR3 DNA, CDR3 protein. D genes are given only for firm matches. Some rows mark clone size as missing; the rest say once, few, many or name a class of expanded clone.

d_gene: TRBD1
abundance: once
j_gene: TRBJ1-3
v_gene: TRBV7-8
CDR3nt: TGTGCCAGCAGCTTACCTAACACAGGGGGCATGGGAAACACCATATATTTT
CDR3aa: CASSLPNTGGMGNTIYF

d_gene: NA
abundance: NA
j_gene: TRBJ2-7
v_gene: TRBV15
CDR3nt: TGTGCCACCAGCCAATCCATTCAGGGGTACGAGCAGTACTTC
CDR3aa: CATSQSIQGYEQYF

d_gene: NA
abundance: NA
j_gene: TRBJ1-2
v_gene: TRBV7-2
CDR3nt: TGTGCCAGCAGCTTAGTCACAGGATTCGGGTATGGGTATGGCTACACCTTC
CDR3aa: CASSLVTGFGYGYGYTF

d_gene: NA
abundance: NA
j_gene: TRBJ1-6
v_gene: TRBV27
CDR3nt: TGTGCCAGCAGTTTAGATAAGGGGAATTCACCCCTCCACTTT
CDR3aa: CASSLDKGNSPLHF

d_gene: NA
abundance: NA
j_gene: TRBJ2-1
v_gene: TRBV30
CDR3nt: TGTGCCTGGGGGTCCGGGAAGAGCAATGAGCAGTTCTTC
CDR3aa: CAWGSGKSNEQFF

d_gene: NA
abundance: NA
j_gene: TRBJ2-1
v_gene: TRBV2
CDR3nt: TGTGCCAGCAGCGCGGGCAGGCCCAATGAGCAGTTCTTC
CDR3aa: CASSAGRPNEQFF

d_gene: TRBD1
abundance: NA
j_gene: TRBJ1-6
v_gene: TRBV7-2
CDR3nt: TGTGCCAGCAGCCCACAACAGGGGGCTAGTAATTCACCCCTCCACTTT
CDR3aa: CASSPQQGASNSPLHF

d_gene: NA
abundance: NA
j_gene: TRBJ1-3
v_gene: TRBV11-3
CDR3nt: TGTGCCAGCAGCTTAGGCTGGGACACCATATATTTT
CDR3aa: CASSLGWDTIYF

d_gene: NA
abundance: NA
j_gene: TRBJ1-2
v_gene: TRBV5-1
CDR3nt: TGCGCCAGCAGGGCTCTAGGGCAGTACTATGGCTACACCTTC
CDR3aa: CASRALGQYYGYTF

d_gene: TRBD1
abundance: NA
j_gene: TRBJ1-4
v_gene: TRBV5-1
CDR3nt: TGCGCCAGCAGCTTGGAGGTCAGGGGGCGCGCTGAAAAACTGTTTTTT
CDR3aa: CASSLEVRGRAEKLFF

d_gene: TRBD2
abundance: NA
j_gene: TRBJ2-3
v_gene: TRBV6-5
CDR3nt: TGTGCCAGCAGCGCATTAGCGGGACCAGCAGATACGCAGTATTTT
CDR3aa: CASSALAGPADTQYF

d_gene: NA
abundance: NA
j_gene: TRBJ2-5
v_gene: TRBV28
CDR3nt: TGTGCCAGCAGTTTATGGGGCGGTGGGGAGACCCAGTACTTC
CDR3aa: CASSLWGGGETQYF

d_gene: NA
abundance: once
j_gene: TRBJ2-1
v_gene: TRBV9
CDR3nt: TGTGCCAGCAGCGACCGGGACTCCAATGAGCAGTTCTTC
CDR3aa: CASSDRDSNEQFF

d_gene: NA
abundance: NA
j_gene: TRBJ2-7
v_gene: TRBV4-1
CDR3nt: TGCGCCAGCAGCCAATCGCATTCCTACGAGCAGTACTTC
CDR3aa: CASSQSHSYEQYF

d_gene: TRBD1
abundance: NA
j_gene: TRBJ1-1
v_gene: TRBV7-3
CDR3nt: TGTGCCAGCAGCTTGGGGACAGGGGGCTTCGTTACGATGAACACTGAAGCTTTCTTT
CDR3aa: CASSLGTGGFVTMNTEAFF

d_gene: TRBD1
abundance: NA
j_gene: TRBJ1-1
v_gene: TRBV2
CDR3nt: TGTGCCAGCAGCAGGACAGGGGTGGCGAACACTGAAGCTTTCTTT
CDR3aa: CASSRTGVANTEAFF

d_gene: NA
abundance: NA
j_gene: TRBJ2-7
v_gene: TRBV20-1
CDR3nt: TGCAGTGCTTCAATCCACGAGCAGTACTTC
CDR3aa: CSASIHEQYF

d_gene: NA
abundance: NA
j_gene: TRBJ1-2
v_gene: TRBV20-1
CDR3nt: TGCAGTGCTAGAATCGGAAAGGGCTACACCTTC
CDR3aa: CSARIGKGYTF

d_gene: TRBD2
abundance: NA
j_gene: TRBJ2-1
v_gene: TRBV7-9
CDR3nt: TGTGCCAGCAACTGCTCCCTAGCGGACACCTACAATGAGCAGTTCTTC
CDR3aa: CASNCSLADTYNEQFF

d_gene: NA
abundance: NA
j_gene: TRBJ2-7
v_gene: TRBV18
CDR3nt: TGTGCCAGCTCATCCAGGACAGAGGCATTATCCTACGAGCAGTACTTC
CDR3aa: CASSSRTEALSYEQYF

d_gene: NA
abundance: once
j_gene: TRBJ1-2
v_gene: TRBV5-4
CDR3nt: TGTGCCAGCAGCTTGGCAATTCACAGGATTTACTATGGCTACACCTTC
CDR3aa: CASSLAIHRIYYGYTF

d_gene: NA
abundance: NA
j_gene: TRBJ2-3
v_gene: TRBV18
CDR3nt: TGTGCCAGCTCCCCGGGACGGACCACAGATACGCAGTATTTT
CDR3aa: CASSPGRTTDTQYF

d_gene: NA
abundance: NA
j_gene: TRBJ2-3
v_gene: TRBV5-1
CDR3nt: TGCGCCAGCAGCTTGGATTGGGGAAGCACAGATACGCAGTATTTT
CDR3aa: CASSLDWGSTDTQYF

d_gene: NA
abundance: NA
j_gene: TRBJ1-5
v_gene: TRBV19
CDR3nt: TGTGCCAGTAAGGGGGTGGTTTCATCGCGTCAGCCCCAGCATTTT
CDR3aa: CASKGVVSSRQPQHF

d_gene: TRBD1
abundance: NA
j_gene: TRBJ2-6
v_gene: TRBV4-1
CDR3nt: TGCGCCAGCAGCCAACCGGACAGGGGGGTCTCTTGGGCCAACGTCCTGACTTTC
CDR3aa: CASSQPDRGVSWANVLTF

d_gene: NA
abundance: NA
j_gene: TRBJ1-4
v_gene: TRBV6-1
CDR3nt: TGTGCCAGCAGTGAAAGTTTGGGGGCCGAGGAACTGTTTTTT
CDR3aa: CASSESLGAEELFF

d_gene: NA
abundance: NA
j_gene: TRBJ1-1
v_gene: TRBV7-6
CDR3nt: TGTGCCAGCAGCTTAGTTAGAGGGGAGGCCACTGAAGCTTTCTTT
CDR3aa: CASSLVRGEATEAFF

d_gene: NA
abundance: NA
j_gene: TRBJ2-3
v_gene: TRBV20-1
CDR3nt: TGCAGTGCTAGTTCGAGGGTCACAGATACGCAGTATTTT
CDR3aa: CSASSRVTDTQYF